This TCR beta chain was found in a study of identical twins. In this sample, this clonotype turned up a few times. TCRdb passed the 5' RACE reads through MiXCR, listing each CDR3 protein once. The sample consists of roughly 1,500,000 distinct CDR3 sequences, less than 40% of them appearing once. The sample taken for sequencing was cord blood. This TCR derives from a newborn girl in good health.

CDR3: CASSRGHSYNEQYF. In DNA form, the CDR3 reads TGCGCCAGCAGTCGGGGTCATTCCTACAATGAGCAGTACTTC. The V call is TRBV5-1, the J call TRBJ2-1, with D possibly being TRBD2 (5 bases). Matching the DNA end better, TRBJ2-7 makes the J call doubtful. The CDR3 sequence is 14 residues long. The germline V gene has CDR1 SGHRS and CDR2 YFSETQ.